The rows below give T cell receptor beta chains drawn from one sample of a study of cytotoxic CD8 clonotypes in ibrutinib-treated CLL. Sequencing used immunoSEQ multiplex PCR; TCRdb keeps in-frame clones, though not all of them. The table shows 300,000 or so clones, with roughly two thirds occurring only once. The sample in question was PBMCs, obtained after 36 months of ibrutinib treatment. The receptors were sampled from a human donor with chronic lymphocytic leukemia. CDR3s include the opening cysteine and the closing phenylalanine or tryptophan. D genes are given only for firm matches. Clone sizes are given selectively: once, few, many, or a class where the clone is expanded.

j_call	d_call	clone_size	v_call	cdr3_nt	cdr3_aa
TRBJ2-3	.	.	TRBV6-6	TGTGCCAGCAGTTATGTTACAGACACAGATACGCAGTATTTT	CASSYVTDTDTQYF
TRBJ1-2	.	.	TRBV19	TGTGCCAGTAGTATAGACCATTTAGGAGGGAGAAGGAACTATGGCTACACCTTC	CASSIDHLGGRRNYGYTF
TRBJ1-2	TRBD1	.	TRBV18	TGTGCCAGCTCTCCCGGGGGACAGAACTATGGCTACACCTTC	CASSPGGQNYGYTF
TRBJ2-7	TRBD2	.	TRBV27	TGTGCCAGCAGTTTTAGCGGGAGGGCCTCCTACGAGCAGTACTTC	CASSFSGRASYEQYF
TRBJ2-3	TRBD2	.	TRBV7-2	TGTGCCAGCAGCCACCGACTAGCGGGGGGGCTAGATACGCAGTATTTT	CASSHRLAGGLDTQYF
TRBJ1-5	TRBD1	few	TRBV2	TGTGCCAGCAGGGACAGGGGAGTGGATAGCAATCAGCCCCAGCATTTT	CASRDRGVDSNQPQHF
TRBJ1-2	TRBD1	.	TRBV5-1	TGCGCCAGCAGCTTGGGTGGACAGGAGAACTATGGCTACACCTTC	CASSLGGQENYGYTF
TRBJ2-1	.	.	TRBV19	TGTGCCAGTAGTAGGACAGCGGGATACAATGAGCAGTTCTTC	CASSRTAGYNEQFF
TRBJ2-7	.	.	TRBV11-2	TGTGCCAGCAGCCTGGCGACAGTCTCCTACGAGCAGTACTTC	CASSLATVSYEQYF
TRBJ1-2	.	.	TRBV4-1	TGCGCCAGCAGCCAAGATAGTAGAGCTTCTAACAGGGAGAGTGGCTACACCTTC	CASSQDSRASNRESGYTF
TRBJ1-6	.	few	TRBV10-1	TGCGCCAGCAGTGAATCTCCTGGTTCACCCCTCCACTTT	CASSESPGSPLHF
TRBJ1-1	.	.	TRBV6-1	TGTGCCAGCAGTGGTGGAAACACTGAAGCTTTCTTT	CASSGGNTEAFF
TRBJ2-1	TRBD2	few	TRBV28	TGTGCCAGCAGTTCCCTAGCGGGGAACAATGAGCAGTTCTTC	CASSSLAGNNEQFF
TRBJ1-2	.	few	TRBV29-1	TGCAGCGTTGTCGAGGGCAGTCACTATGGCTACACCTTC	CSVVEGSHYGYTF
TRBJ2-2	TRBD1	few	TRBV15	TGTGCCACCGGGACAGCCTACACCGGGGAGCTGTTTTTT	CATGTAYTGELFF
TRBJ2-2	.	few	TRBV5-4	TGTGCCAGCAGCCAACAGGTAGCGAACACCGGGGAGCTGTTTTTT	CASSQQVANTGELFF
TRBJ1-6	TRBD1	.	TRBV7-6	TGTGCCAGCAGCTTAGGCGACAGGGGGCTGGGTTCACCCCTCCACTTT	CASSLGDRGLGSPLHF
TRBJ2-7	.	few	TRBV18	TGTGCCAGCTCACCACGGGACGGGTTATCCTACGAGCAGTACTTC	CASSPRDGLSYEQYF
TRBJ1-1	.	.	TRBV10-1	TGCGCCAGCAGTGAGAAGGACAAGAACACTGAAGCTTTCTTT	CASSEKDKNTEAFF
TRBJ2-1	.	.	TRBV6-1	TGTGCCAGCAGTGAAGGCTCTATGAGTGAGCAGTTCTTC	CASSEGSMSEQFF
TRBJ2-1	.	.	TRBV2	TGTGCCAGCAGTGAATGGGGACTGGGCGGGAAGGTCAATGAGCAGTTCTTC	CASSEWGLGGKVNEQFF
TRBJ2-1	TRBD1	.	TRBV6-5	TGTGCCAGCAGTTACCCCCGGACAGGGGGCGATGAGCAGTTCTTC	CASSYPRTGGDEQFF
TRBJ2-7	.	.	TRBV4-1	TGCGCCAGCAGCCAAGATAGAGCATCCCCCTCCTACGAGCAGTACTTC	CASSQDRASPSYEQYF
TRBJ1-1	.	.	TRBV25-1	TGTGCCAGCAGCCTGGACCTAGACGCTGAAGCTTTCTTT	CASSLDLDAEAFF
TRBJ1-2	.	few	TRBV6-1	TGTGCCTTATCACCAGCTAACTATGGCTACACCTTC	CALSPANYGYTF
TRBJ1-1	.	.	TRBV7-8	TGTGCCAGCAGCCTCTACAGGGAGGCTGAAGCTTTCTTT	CASSLYREAEAFF
TRBJ1-2	.	few	TRBV9	TGTGCCAGCTCTGGAAACTCCTACACCTTC	CASSGNSYTF
TRBJ1-2	.	.	TRBV9	TGTGCCAGCAGCGGGCGGGCGGCCTTCCAGAGCAACTATGGCTACACCTTC	CASSGRAAFQSNYGYTF
TRBJ2-5	.	.	TRBV21-1	.	CASSRKSFGPGITETQYF
TRBJ1-1	.	.	TRBV27	TGTGCCAGCAGGCTGACAGAAACGAACACTGAAGCTTTCTTT	CASRLTETNTEAFF
TRBJ2-2	.	.	TRBV6-5	TGTGCCAGCAGTTATCAAAAGTTTATGAACACCGGGGAGCTGTTTTTT	CASSYQKFMNTGELFF
TRBJ2-7	TRBD1	.	TRBV11-1	TGTGCCAGCAGCTTAGGGGCGACAGGGTACTACGAGCAGTACTTC	CASSLGATGYYEQYF
TRBJ2-5	.	.	TRBV5-1	TGCGCCAGCAGCTCCGGCCCGGTGGAGACCCAGTACTTC	CASSSGPVETQYF
TRBJ1-5	.	few	TRBV18	TGTGCCAGCTCACCCTCCGGACGAGGTTATAGCAATCAGCCCCAGCATTTT	CASSPSGRGYSNQPQHF
TRBJ2-2	TRBD2	.	TRBV4-1	TGCGCCAGCAGCCAAGTGACTAGCGGGTTTCTGGGGTGGACCGGGGAGCTGTTTTTT	CASSQVTSGFLGWTGELFF
TRBJ1-5	TRBD1	.	TRBV30	TGTGCCTGGAGCGGACAGGAGGACAACTTTTGCAATCAGCCCCAGCATTTT	CAWSGQEDNFCNQPQHF
TRBJ2-3	TRBD2	few	TRBV2	TGTGCCAGTGGACTAGCGGGCACAGATACGCAGTATTTT	CASGLAGTDTQYF
TRBJ2-1	.	.	TRBV29-1	TGCAGCGTTGGTGTCAGGGGGACTTACAATGAGCAGTTCTTC	CSVGVRGTYNEQFF
TRBJ2-3	.	.	TRBV2	TGTGCCAGTCTTAGGAGGGCCGGGAAGATAATCACAGATACGCAGTATTTT	CASLRRAGKIITDTQYF
TRBJ1-4	.	few	TRBV15	TGTGCCACCAGCAGAGATCTAAGGGGGGAAAAACTGTTTTTT	CATSRDLRGEKLFF
TRBJ2-3	TRBD2	.	TRBV9	TGTGCCAGCAGCGTCATACTAGCGGGCACAGATACGCAGTATTTT	CASSVILAGTDTQYF
TRBJ1-3	TRBD1	few	TRBV4-1	TGCGCCAGCAGCTCCAGGGGGCGAGGAAACACCATATATTTT	CASSSRGRGNTIYF
TRBJ2-1	.	.	TRBV7-2	TGTGCCAGCAGCCTAAATTCGGGTGATTGGAATGAGCAGTTCTTC	CASSLNSGDWNEQFF
TRBJ2-3	TRBD2	few	TRBV7-3	TGTGCCAGCAGCTTTGAAGCGGGAGGCCCAGATACGCAGTATTTT	CASSFEAGGPDTQYF
TRBJ1-5	TRBD1	.	TRBV7-9	TGTGCCAGCAGCCAGGGGGGAGATCAGCCCCAGCATTTT	CASSQGGDQPQHF
TRBJ2-7	TRBD2	.	TRBV7-6	TGTGCCAGCAGCGTGACTAGCGGGGGGGCCGCGGCCTACGAGCAGTACTTC	CASSVTSGGAAAYEQYF
TRBJ1-6	TRBD1	.	TRBV6-1	TGTGCCAGCAGTGAACGGTCGGGACAGGGGTTTCTTTCACCCCTCCACTTT	CASSERSGQGFLSPLHF
TRBJ1-5	.	few	TRBV5-6	TGTGCCAGCAGCTTAGGTTTTGGGGTTCAGCCCCAGCATTTT	CASSLGFGVQPQHF
TRBJ2-1	TRBD1	.	TRBV28	TGTGCCAGCAGTTCCTCCGGGACAGGGTCCGCTGAGCAGTTCTTC	CASSSSGTGSAEQFF
TRBJ1-6	.	.	TRBV7-3	TGTGCCACCATGAATCGGGGTTATAATTCACCCCTCCACTTT	CATMNRGYNSPLHF
TRBJ2-7	TRBD1	.	TRBV5-4	TGTGCCAGCAGCCCCGGACAGGGGCTCTACGAGCAGTACTTC	CASSPGQGLYEQYF
TRBJ2-7	.	.	TRBV18	TGTGCCAGCTCACCACTAGAGCGGTTGGGTGTGCAGTACTTC	CASSPLERLGVQYF
TRBJ2-1	TRBD2	.	TRBV27	TGTGCCAGCAGTTCCCAGTTACTAGCGGGGAATTACAATGAGCAGTTCTTC	CASSSQLLAGNYNEQFF
TRBJ2-7	.	.	TRBV5-4	TGTGCCAGCAGCTTGTTTAGCTACGAGCAGTACTTC	CASSLFSYEQYF
TRBJ1-6	.	.	TRBV9	TGTGCCAGCAGCGTGGCACAGGGTTATAATTCACCCCTCCACTTT	CASSVAQGYNSPLHF
TRBJ2-5	TRBD1	.	TRBV5-1	TGCGCCAGCAGCTTGGCCCCGACAGGGACCCAAGAGACCCAGTACTTC	CASSLAPTGTQETQYF
TRBJ2-3	.	.	TRBV7-9	TGTGCCAGCAGATTAAGGGGGGGCCCCGGAGATACGCAGTATTTT	CASRLRGGPGDTQYF